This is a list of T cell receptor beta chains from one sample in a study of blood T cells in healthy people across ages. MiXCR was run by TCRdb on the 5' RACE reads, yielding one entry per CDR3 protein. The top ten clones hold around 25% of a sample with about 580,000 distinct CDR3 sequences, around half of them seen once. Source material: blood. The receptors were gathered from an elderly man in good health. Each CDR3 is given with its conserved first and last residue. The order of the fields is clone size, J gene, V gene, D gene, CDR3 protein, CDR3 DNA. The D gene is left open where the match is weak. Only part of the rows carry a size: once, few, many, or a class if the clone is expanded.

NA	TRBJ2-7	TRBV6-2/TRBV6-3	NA	CASSPHGSAIYEQYF	TGTGCCAGCAGCCCCCATGGTAGCGCCATCTACGAGCAGTACTTC
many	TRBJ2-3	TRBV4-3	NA	CASSVRGSTDTQYF	TGCGCCAGCAGCGTCAGGGGCAGTACAGATACGCAGTATTTT
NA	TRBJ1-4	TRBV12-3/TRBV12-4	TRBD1	CASSSQTGIRSTNEKLFF	TGTGCCAGCAGTTCCCAGACAGGGATCCGGTCCACTAATGAAAAACTGTTTTTT
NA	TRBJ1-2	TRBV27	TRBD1	CASSFLGQGEVYGHTF	TGTGCCAGCAGTTTTCTCGGACAGGGGGAGGTCTATGGCCACACCTTC
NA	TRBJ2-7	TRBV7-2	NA	CASSVAGGNEQYF	TGTGCCAGCAGCGTAGCCGGTGGGAACGAGCAGTACTTC
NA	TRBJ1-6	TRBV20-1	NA	CSAYGVGGPRNSPLHF	TGCAGTGCCTACGGTGTAGGGGGGCCCAGGAATTCACCCCTCCACTTT
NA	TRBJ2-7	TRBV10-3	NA	CAISEWPGDKGGYEQYF	TGTGCCATCAGTGAGTGGCCAGGGGATAAAGGGGGCTACGAGCAGTACTTC
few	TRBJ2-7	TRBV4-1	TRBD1	CASSRQGSVHEQYF	TGCGCCAGCTCACGACAGGGATCGGTCCACGAGCAGTACTTC
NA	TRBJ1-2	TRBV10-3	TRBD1	CAISEGQGRDYGYTF	TGTGCCATCAGCGAGGGACAGGGGCGTGACTATGGCTACACCTTC
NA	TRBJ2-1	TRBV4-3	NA	CASSHTLDNEQFF	TGCGCCAGCAGCCACACACTAGACAATGAGCAGTTCTTC
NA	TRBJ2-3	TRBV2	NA	CASTKDTQYF	TGTGCCAGCACAAAAGATACGCAGTATTTT
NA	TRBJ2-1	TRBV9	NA	CASSVGGSTNEQFF	TGTGCCAGCAGCGTAGGGGGGTCCACGAATGAGCAGTTCTTC
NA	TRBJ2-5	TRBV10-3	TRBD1	CATGTEETQYF	TGTGCCACCGGGACAGAAGAGACCCAGTACTTC
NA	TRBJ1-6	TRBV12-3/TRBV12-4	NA	CASSLLGGNNSPLHF	TGTGCCAGCAGTCTCCTGGGAGGGAACAATTCACCCCTCCACTTT
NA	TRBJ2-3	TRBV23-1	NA	CASSQPPGGCTDTQYF	TGCGCCAGCAGTCAACCACCCGGGGGTTGCACAGATACGCAGTATTTT
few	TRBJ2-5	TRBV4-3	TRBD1	CASSQDAGGEETQYF	TGCGCCAGCAGCCAAGATGCAGGGGGTGAAGAGACCCAGTACTTC
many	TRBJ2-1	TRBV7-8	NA	CASSLPGDYNEQFF	TGTGCCAGCAGCTTACCAGGGGACTACAATGAGCAGTTCTTC